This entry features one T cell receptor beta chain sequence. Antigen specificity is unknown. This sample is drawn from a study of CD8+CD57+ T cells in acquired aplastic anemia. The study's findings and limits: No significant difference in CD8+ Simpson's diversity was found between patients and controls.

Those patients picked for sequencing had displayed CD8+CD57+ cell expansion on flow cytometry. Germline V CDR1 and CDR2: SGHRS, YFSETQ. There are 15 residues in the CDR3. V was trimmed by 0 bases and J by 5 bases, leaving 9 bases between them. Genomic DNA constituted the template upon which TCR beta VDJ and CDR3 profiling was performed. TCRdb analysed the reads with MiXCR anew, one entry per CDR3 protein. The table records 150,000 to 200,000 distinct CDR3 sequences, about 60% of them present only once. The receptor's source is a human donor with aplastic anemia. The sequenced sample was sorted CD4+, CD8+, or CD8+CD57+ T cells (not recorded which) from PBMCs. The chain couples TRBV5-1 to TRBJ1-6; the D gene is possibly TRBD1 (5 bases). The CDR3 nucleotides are TGCGCCAGCAGCTTGGAGCACAGGCATAATTCACCCCTCCACTTT. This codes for CASSLEHRHNSPLHF.